A selection of T cell receptor beta chains follows, all from one sample in a study of T cell changes during pregnancy in multiple sclerosis. The data were produced by immunoSEQ multiplex PCR, yet TCRdb's version contains in-frame clones alone and is incomplete. The table records 44,000 or so clones, 85% to 90% of them present only once. The sample in question was peripheral blood, obtained in the first trimester of pregnancy. The receptors shown here come from a female donor in good health, enrolled as a control in a pregnancy study. CDR3s include the opening cysteine and the closing phenylalanine or tryptophan. Each record gives: CDR3 DNA, CDR3 protein, clone size, J gene, V gene, D gene. A D gene is named only where the DNA matches it firmly. Part of the rows lack a size; the others show once, few, many or a class for expanded clones.

TGTGCCTGGCGGGGGGGGGACTATGGCTACACCTTC | CAWRGGDYGYTF | . | TRBJ1-2 | TRBV30 | .
TGTGCCAGTACCCCTGATACAGGGAAACCTACGTTTGAGCAGTACTTC | CASTPDTGKPTFEQYF | . | TRBJ2-7 | TRBV19 | .
TGTGCCAGCCCCGCTAATGGCTACACCTTC | CASPANGYTF | once | TRBJ1-2 | TRBV6-5 | .
TGTGCCAGCAGCTTGTTTTCAGGGGGCGGAATTCACGGGGAGCTGTTTTTT | CASSLFSGGGIHGELFF | . | TRBJ2-2 | TRBV5-6 | TRBD1
TGTGCCAGCTCCCGCCCGACGGAGAACAATGAGCAGTTCTTC | CASSRPTENNEQFF | . | TRBJ2-1 | TRBV18 | .
TGTGCAAGTCGCCAAAAACAGGGGCCGCGAACTGAAGCTTTCTTT | CASRQKQGPRTEAFF | once | TRBJ1-1 | TRBV12-2 | .
TGTGCCAGCACCCTCGGCGGGGCGTACACCGGGGAGCTGTTTTTT | CASTLGGAYTGELFF | . | TRBJ2-2 | TRBV7-8 | .
TGTGCCAGCAGTTTAGGGACACCGAACACTGAAGCTTTCTTT | CASSLGTPNTEAFF | . | TRBJ1-1 | TRBV28 | .
TGCGCCAGCAGCCAACATAGGGGTGCGACTGAAGCTTTCTTT | CASSQHRGATEAFF | . | TRBJ1-1 | TRBV4-3 | .
TGTGCCAGCAGCTTGGTGATGGGCCCGCACGAGCAGTACTTC | CASSLVMGPHEQYF | . | TRBJ2-7 | TRBV7-8 | .
TGCGCCAGCAGCTCCGGGGAGGCGGGATTACCTGGAAACACCATATATTTT | CASSSGEAGLPGNTIYF | . | TRBJ1-3 | TRBV5-1 | .
TGTGCCAGCAGCTTAGGCACTAGCGGGAGGGGGTTTAGGGAGACCCAGTACTTC | CASSLGTSGRGFRETQYF | . | TRBJ2-5 | TRBV7-2 | TRBD2
TGTGCCAGCAGTGAAGACGGGATCACCGGGGAGCTGTTTTTT | CASSEDGITGELFF | . | TRBJ2-2 | TRBV6-4 | .
TGCAGCGTTGGGGGACAGAAGCAAGAGACCCAGTACTTC | CSVGGQKQETQYF | . | TRBJ2-5 | TRBV29-1 | TRBD1
TGTGCCAGCAGCCTCCACAGGGAAAGCACTGAAGCTTTCTTT | CASSLHRESTEAFF | . | TRBJ1-1 | TRBV7-3 | .
TGTGCCAGCAGCCCGAGCCAGCGGGGGGCATCCTACGAGCAGTACTTC | CASSPSQRGASYEQYF | . | TRBJ2-7 | TRBV7-9 | TRBD2
TGTGCCAGCAGCGTAACCGGGACAGGGGGCTACGAGCAGTACTTC | CASSVTGTGGYEQYF | . | TRBJ2-7 | TRBV7-3 | TRBD1
TGTGCCAGCAGGAGACAGGGAGGAGGCGGGGAGCTGTTTTTT | CASRRQGGGGELFF | once | TRBJ2-2 | TRBV27 | .
TGTGCCAGCAGCGACGGGACTAGCGGGAGCGCAGATACGCAGTATTTT | CASSDGTSGSADTQYF | . | TRBJ2-3 | TRBV9 | TRBD2
TGTGCCAGTAGTATAGGACAGGGGCTTGGCTATGGCTACACCTTC | CASSIGQGLGYGYTF | . | TRBJ1-2 | TRBV19 | TRBD1
TGTGCCAGCAGTCCTACAGGGTTCGACATTCAGTACTTC | CASSPTGFDIQYF | . | TRBJ2-4 | TRBV27 | .
TGTGCCAGTAGTGTGAACAGGGGCACTGAAGCTTTCTTT | CASSVNRGTEAFF | . | TRBJ1-1 | TRBV19 | TRBD1
TGTGCCAGCAGTGGTGTGGGCGCCCCCTACGAGCAGTACTTC | CASSGVGAPYEQYF | . | TRBJ2-7 | TRBV28 | .
TGTGCCAGCAGCACTTACCGGGACTTCTCCTACGAGCAGTACTTC | CASSTYRDFSYEQYF | . | TRBJ2-7 | TRBV6-5 | .
TGTGCCAGCAGCCTAACCACAGGGGAAGCTTTCTTT | CASSLTTGEAFF | . | TRBJ1-1 | TRBV13 | .
TGTGCCAGCTTGTCTTTGAGAGGGAACACTGAAGCTTTCTTT | CASLSLRGNTEAFF | . | TRBJ1-1 | TRBV18 | .
TGTGCCACCAGCAGAAACAGGGGCTACGAGCAGTACTTC | CATSRNRGYEQYF | . | TRBJ2-7 | TRBV15 | TRBD1
TGTGCCAGCAGCAAACGGGAGGCCAGGGCGAACACTGAAGCTTTCTTT | CASSKREARANTEAFF | . | TRBJ1-1 | TRBV7-9 | .
TGCGCCAGCAGCCCGACAGGGGCCGAGACCCAGTACTTC | CASSPTGAETQYF | . | TRBJ2-5 | TRBV5-1 | TRBD1
TGTGCCAGCAGCTTAGTAACTAGCACCCTAAATGAGCAGTTCTTC | CASSLVTSTLNEQFF | . | TRBJ2-1 | TRBV11-3 | .
TGTGCCAGCAGCCCAGGATCTCTCCCAGATACGCAGTATTTT | CASSPGSLPDTQYF | . | TRBJ2-3 | TRBV7-8 | .
TGTGCCAGCAGCAGGAGCGGGACAGGGGACAATGAGCAGTTCTTC | CASSRSGTGDNEQFF | . | TRBJ2-1 | TRBV6-5 | TRBD1
TGCAGCGTTGCGACAGGGGGAGATAATTCACCCCTCCACTTT | CSVATGGDNSPLHF | . | TRBJ1-6 | TRBV29-1 | TRBD1
TGCGCCAGCAGCCAAGACAGGGGTTCATCGGACATTCAGTACTTC | CASSQDRGSSDIQYF | . | TRBJ2-4 | TRBV4-3 | .
TGTGCCAGCAGCCTCCGGCCCGGGAATCAGCCCCAGCATTTT | CASSLRPGNQPQHF | . | TRBJ1-5 | TRBV5-5 | .
TGTGCCAGCAGCACGGGTAGCGGGGGGAGCACAGATACGCAGTATTTT | CASSTGSGGSTDTQYF | . | TRBJ2-3 | TRBV11-2 | TRBD2
TGTGCCAGCAGCTTGGGGAGGAGCTACGAGCAGTACTTC | CASSLGRSYEQYF | . | TRBJ2-7 | TRBV5-6 | .
TGTGCCAGCAGTTCACCGGGACTAGCGGGAGAAGAGCAGTACTTC | CASSSPGLAGEEQYF | . | TRBJ2-7 | TRBV7-6 | TRBD2